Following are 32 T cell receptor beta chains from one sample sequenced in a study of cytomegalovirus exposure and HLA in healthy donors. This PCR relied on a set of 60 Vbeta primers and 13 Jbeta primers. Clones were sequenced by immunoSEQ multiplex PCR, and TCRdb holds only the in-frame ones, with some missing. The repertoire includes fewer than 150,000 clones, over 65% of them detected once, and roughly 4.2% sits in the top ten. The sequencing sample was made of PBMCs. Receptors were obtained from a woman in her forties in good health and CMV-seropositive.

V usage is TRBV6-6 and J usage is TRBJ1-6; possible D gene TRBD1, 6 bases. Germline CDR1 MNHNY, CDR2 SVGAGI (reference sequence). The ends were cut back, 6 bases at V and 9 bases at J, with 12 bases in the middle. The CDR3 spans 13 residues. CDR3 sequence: CASSPTGASPLHF. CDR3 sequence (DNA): TGTGCCAGCAGCCCGACAGGAGCTTCACCCCTCCACTTT.

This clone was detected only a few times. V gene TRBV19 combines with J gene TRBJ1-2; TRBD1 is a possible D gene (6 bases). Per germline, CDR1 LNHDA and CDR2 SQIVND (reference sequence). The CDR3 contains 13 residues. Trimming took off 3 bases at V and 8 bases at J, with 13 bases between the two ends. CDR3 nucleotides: TGTGCCAGTAGTATGTCTAGGGGGAACGGCTACACCTTC. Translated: CASSMSRGNGYTF.

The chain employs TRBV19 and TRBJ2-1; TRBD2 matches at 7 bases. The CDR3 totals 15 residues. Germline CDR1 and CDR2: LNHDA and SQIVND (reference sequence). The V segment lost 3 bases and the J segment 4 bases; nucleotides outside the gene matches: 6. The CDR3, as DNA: TGTGCCAGTAGTATTTCGGCGGGAGTTTACAATGAGCAGTTCTTC. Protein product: CASSISAGVYNEQFF.

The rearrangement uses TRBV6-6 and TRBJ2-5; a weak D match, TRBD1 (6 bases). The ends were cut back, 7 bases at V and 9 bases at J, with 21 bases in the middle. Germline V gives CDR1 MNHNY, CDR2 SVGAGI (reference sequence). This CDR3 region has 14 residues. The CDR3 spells CASTSGLGAGAQYF. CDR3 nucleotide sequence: TGTGCCAGCACCTCCGGTCTGGGGGCCGGGGCCCAGTACTTC.

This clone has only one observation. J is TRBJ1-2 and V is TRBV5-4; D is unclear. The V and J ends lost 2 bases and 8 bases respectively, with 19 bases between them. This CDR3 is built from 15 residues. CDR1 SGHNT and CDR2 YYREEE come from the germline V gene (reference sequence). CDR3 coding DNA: TGTGCCAGCAGCTTTCGGTGGGGAAGGGAGGACGGCTACACCTTC. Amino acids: CASSFRWGREDGYTF.

This CDR3 reads CASSVADRLGTEAFF. CDR3 bases: TGTGCCAGCAGCGTAGCGGACAGGCTGGGCACTGAAGCTTTCTTT. The V call is TRBV9, the J call TRBJ1-1; TRBD1 matches at 7 bases. CDR3 length equals 15 residues. Germline assignment: CDR1 SGDLS and CDR2 YYNGEE. The V and J ends lost 0 bases and 4 bases, in that order; junction bases with no gene match: 6.

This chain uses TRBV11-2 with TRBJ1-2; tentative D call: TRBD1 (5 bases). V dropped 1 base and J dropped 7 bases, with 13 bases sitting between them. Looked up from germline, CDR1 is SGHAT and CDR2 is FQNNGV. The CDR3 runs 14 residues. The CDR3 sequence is CASSLVAGRGGYTF. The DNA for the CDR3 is TGTGCCAGCAGCTTAGTGGCAGGGAGGGGTGGCTACACCTTC.

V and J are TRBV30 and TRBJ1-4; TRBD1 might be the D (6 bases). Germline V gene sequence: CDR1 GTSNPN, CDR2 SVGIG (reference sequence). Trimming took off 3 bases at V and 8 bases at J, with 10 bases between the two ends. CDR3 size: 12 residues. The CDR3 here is CAWSTQGEKLFF. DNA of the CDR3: TGTGCCTGGAGCACACAGGGAGAAAAACTGTTTTTT.

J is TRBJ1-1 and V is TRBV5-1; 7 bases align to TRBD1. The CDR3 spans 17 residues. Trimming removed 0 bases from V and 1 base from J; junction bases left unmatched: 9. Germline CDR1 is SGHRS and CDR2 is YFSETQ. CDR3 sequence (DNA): TGCGCCAGCAGCTTGGCGTTGGGCACAGGGGCGAACACTGAAGCTTTCTTT. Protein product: CASSLALGTGANTEAFF.

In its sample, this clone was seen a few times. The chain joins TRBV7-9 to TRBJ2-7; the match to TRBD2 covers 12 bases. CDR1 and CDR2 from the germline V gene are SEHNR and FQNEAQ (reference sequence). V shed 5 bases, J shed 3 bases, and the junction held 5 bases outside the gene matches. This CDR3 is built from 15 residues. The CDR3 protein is CASSPPGLAGYEQYF. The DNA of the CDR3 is TGTGCCAGCAGCCCGCCGGGACTAGCGGGCTACGAGCAGTACTTC.

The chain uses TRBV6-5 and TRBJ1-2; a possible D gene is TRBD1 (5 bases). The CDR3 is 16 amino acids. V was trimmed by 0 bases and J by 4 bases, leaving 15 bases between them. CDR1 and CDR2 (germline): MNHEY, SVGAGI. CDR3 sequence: CASSYSRQGRAYGYTF. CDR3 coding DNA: TGTGCCAGCAGTTACTCGAGGCAGGGCAGAGCCTATGGCTACACCTTC.

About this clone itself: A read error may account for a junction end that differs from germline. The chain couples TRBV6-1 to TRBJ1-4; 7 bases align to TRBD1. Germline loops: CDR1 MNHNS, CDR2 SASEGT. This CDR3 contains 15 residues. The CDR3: CASRDRFATNENLFF. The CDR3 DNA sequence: TGTGCCAGCAGGGACAGGTTTGCAACTAATGAAAACCTGTTTTTT.

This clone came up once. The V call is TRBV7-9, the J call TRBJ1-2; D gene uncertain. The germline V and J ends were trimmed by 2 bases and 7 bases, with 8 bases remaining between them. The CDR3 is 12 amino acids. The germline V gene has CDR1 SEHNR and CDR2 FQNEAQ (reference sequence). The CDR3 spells CASSLLPGGYTF. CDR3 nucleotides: TGTGCCAGCAGCTTACTCCCGGGTGGCTACACCTTC.

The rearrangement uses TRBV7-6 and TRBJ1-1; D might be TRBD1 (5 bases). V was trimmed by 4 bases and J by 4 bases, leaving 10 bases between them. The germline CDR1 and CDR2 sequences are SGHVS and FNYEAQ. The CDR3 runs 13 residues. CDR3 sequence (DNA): TGTGCCAGCAGCTCAGGGCATTCCACTGAAGCTTTCTTT. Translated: CASSSGHSTEAFF.

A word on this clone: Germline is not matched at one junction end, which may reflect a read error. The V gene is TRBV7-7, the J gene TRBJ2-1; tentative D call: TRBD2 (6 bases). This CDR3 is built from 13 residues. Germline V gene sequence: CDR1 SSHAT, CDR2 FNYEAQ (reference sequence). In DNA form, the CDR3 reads TGTGCTAGCAGCATCCAAACTAGCAGTGAGCAGTTCTTC. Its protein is CASSIQTSSEQFF.

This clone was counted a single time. CDR3 region: CASSSGQGTDTQYF. The CDR3 region has the DNA TGTGCCAGCTCATCCGGACAGGGAACAGATACGCAGTATTTT. The chain uses TRBV18 and TRBJ2-3, with TRBD1 matching over 8 bases. CDR1 and CDR2 (germline): KGHSH, LQKENI. There are 14 residues in the CDR3. V was pared by 5 bases and J by 3 bases, with 4 bases of the junction left unmatched.

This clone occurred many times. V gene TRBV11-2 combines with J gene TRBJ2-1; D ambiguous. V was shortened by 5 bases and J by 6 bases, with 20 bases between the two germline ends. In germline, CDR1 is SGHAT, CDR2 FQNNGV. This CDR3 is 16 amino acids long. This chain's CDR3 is CASSTLHAPLSNEQFF. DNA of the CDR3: TGTGCCAGCAGCACCCTGCACGCGCCGTTATCCAATGAGCAGTTCTTC.

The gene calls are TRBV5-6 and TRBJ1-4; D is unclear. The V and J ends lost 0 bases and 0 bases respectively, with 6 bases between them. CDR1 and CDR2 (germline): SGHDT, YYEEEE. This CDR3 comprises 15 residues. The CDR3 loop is CASSLVRATNEKLFF. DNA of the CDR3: TGTGCCAGCAGCTTGGTGAGGGCAACTAATGAAAAACTGTTTTTT.

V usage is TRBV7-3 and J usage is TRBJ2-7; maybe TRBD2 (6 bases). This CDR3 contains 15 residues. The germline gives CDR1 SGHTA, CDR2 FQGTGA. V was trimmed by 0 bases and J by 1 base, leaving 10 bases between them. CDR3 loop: CASSLTAGTSYEQYF. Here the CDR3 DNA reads TGTGCCAGCAGCTTAACGGCGGGAACATCCTACGAGCAGTACTTC.

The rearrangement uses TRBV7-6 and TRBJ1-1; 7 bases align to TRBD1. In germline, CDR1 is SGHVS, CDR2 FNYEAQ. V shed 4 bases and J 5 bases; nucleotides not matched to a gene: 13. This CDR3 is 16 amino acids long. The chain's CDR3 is CASSSEPGTVGTEAFF. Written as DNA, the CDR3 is TGTGCCAGCAGCTCAGAGCCCGGGACAGTAGGGACTGAAGCTTTCTTT.

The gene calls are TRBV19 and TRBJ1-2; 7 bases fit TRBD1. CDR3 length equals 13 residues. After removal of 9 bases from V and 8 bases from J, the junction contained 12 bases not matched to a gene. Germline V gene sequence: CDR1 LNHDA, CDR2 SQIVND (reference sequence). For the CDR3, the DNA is TGTGCCAGCCGTGACCACAGGGGAGACGGCTACACCTTC. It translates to CASRDHRGDGYTF.

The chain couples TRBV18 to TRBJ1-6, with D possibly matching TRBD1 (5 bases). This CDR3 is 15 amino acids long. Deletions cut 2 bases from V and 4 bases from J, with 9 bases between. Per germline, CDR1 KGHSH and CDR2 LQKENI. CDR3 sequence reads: CASSPSRAYNSPLHF. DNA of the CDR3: TGTGCCAGCTCACCATCCAGGGCGTATAATTCACCCCTCCACTTT. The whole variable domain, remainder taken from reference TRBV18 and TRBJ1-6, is NAGVMQNPRHLVRRRGQEARLRCSPMKGHSHVYWYRQLPEEGLKFMVYLQKENIIDESGMPKERFSAEFPKEGPSILRIQQVVRGDSAAYFCASSPSRAYNSPLHFGNGTRLTVT.

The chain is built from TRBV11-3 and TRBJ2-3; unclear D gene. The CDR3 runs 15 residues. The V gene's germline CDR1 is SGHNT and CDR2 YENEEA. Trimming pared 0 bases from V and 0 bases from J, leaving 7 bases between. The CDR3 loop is CASSLESISTDTQYF. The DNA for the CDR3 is TGTGCCAGCAGCTTAGAAAGCATTAGCACAGATACGCAGTATTTT.

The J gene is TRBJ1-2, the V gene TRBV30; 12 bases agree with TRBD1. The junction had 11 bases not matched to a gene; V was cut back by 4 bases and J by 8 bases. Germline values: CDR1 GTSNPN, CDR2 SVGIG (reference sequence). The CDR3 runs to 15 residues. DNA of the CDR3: TGTGCCTGGAAACTACCGGGACAGGGGGCGAGGGGCTACACCTTC. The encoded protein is CAWKLPGQGARGYTF.

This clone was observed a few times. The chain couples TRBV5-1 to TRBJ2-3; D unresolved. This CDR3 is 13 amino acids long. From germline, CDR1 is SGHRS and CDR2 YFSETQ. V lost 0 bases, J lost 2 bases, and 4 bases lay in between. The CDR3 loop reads CASSLAVTDTQYF. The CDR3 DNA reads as TGCGCCAGCAGCTTGGCGGTCACAGATACGCAGTATTTT.

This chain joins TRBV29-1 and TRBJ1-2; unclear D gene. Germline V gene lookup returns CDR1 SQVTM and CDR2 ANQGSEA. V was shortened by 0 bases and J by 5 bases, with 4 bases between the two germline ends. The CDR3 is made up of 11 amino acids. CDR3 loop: CSVEEAYGYTF. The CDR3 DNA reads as TGCAGCGTTGAAGAAGCGTATGGCTACACCTTC.

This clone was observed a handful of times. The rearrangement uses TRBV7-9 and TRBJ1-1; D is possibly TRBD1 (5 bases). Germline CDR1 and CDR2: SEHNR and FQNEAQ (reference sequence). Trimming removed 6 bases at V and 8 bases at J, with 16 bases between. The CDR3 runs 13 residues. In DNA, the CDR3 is TGTGCCAGCAGACCAGGGTTTCCGGCGGAAGCTTTCTTT. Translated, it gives CASRPGFPAEAFF.

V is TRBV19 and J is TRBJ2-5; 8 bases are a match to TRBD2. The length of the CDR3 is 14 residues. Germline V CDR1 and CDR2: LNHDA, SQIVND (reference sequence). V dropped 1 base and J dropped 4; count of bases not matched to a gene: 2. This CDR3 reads CASSIAGGGETQYF. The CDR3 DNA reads TGTGCCAGTAGTATAGCGGGAGGGGGAGAGACCCAGTACTTC.

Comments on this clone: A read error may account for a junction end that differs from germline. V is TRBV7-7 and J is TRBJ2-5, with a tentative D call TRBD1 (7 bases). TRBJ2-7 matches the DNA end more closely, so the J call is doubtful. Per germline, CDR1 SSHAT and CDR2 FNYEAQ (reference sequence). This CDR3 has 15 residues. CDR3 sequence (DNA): TGTGCTAGCAGCTTAGCGGTACAGGGGAGCTACGAGCAGTACTTC. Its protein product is CASSLAVQGSYEQYF.

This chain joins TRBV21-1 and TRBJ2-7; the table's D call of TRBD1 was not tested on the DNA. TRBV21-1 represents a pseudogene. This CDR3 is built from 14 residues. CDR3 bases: TGTGCCAGCCCCCTCGGGACAGGGGTGCACGAGCAGTACTTC. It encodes CASPLGTGVHEQYF.

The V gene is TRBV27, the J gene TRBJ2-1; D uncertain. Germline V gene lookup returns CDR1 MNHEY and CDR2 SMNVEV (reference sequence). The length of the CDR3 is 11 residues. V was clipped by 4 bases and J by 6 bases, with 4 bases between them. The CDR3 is CASSWSNEQFF. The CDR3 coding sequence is TGTGCCAGCAGTTGGAGCAATGAGCAGTTCTTC.

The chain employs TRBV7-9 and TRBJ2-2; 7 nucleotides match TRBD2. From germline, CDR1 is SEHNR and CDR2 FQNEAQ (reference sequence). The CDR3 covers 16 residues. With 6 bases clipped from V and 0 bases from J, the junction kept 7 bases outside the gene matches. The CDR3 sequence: CASRPAGVSNTGELFF. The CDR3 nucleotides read TGTGCCAGCAGGCCCGCGGGGGTTTCGAACACCGGGGAGCTGTTTTTT.